The 32 T cell receptor beta chains listed next were all sequenced from one sample in a study of T cell responses to AZD1222 COVID-19 vaccine. Assay used: immunoSEQ multiplex PCR; TCRdb lists only in-frame clones, some missing. This table has over 150,000 clones, around 93% appearing once. The sample was peripheral blood, taken 28 days after the second dose of the MenACWY control vaccine. Receptor source: an adult who received the MenACWY meningococcal vaccine as a control.

The chain joins TRBV9 to TRBJ1-3, with D possibly being TRBD1 (6 bases). The CDR3 runs 14 residues. V gave up 4 bases and J gave up 2 bases, with 10 bases separating them. From germline, CDR1 is SGDLS and CDR2 YYNGEE. The CDR3 DNA follows: TGTGCCAGCAGCCCCCACAGGGCTGGAAACACCATATATTTT. It translates to CASSPHRAGNTIYF.

The chain links TRBV7-2 to TRBJ1-4; 7 bases map to TRBD1. Germline CDR1 and CDR2: SGHTA and FQGNSA. Trimming took 5 bases from V and 0 from J; bases not matched to a gene: 6. The CDR3 contains 16 residues. The CDR3 nucleotides are TGTGCCAGCAGCCTCGCAGGGGGGACAACTAATGAAAAACTGTTTTTT. Its protein product is CASSLAGGTTNEKLFF.

The chain has TRBV18 and TRBJ2-5; 8 bases agree with TRBD2. Germline V gene lookup returns CDR1 KGHSH and CDR2 LQKENI. This CDR3 is built from 14 residues. The ends lost 3 bases at V and 5 bases at J; junction bases unmatched: 5. CDR3 nucleotide sequence: TGTGCCAGCTCACCTCGGGGGGGCAGCGAGACCCAGTACTTC. Its protein is CASSPRGGSETQYF.

The chain links TRBV9 to TRBJ2-3, with 10 nucleotides matching TRBD2. The CDR3 length is 16 residues. Germline CDR1 and CDR2: SGDLS and YYNGEE. With V trimmed by 0 bases and J by 3 bases, 4 bases remained unmatched. The CDR3 is CASSVGSGGGTDTQYF. CDR3 nucleotide sequence: TGTGCCAGCAGCGTAGGGAGCGGGGGGGGTACAGATACGCAGTATTTT. Drawing the rest from reference TRBV9 and TRBJ2-3, the complete variable domain is DSGVTQTPKHLITATGQRVTLRCSPRSGDLSVYWYQQSLDQGLQFLIQYYNGEERAKGNILERFSAQQFPDLHSELNLSSLELGDSALYFCASSVGSGGGTDTQYFGPGTRLTVL.

This chain uses TRBV27 with TRBJ2-5; tentatively, D is TRBD1 (5 bases). Germline V gives CDR1 MNHEY, CDR2 SMNVEV (reference sequence). The CDR3 runs 13 residues. The germline V and J ends were trimmed by 4 bases and 1 base, with 7 bases remaining between them. As DNA, the CDR3 is TGTGCCAGCAGTTGGGGCTCCCAAGAGACCCAGTACTTC. Its protein is CASSWGSQETQYF.

The chain is built from TRBV5-6 and TRBJ2-7; weak D call: TRBD2 (6 bases). Deletions cut 5 bases from V and 6 bases from J, with 15 bases between. The germline V gene encodes CDR1 SGHDT and CDR2 YYEEEE. There are 13 residues in the CDR3. The CDR3 DNA sequence: TGTGCCAGCAGAGGGCACTCGGAGGGCGAGCAGTACTTC. This sequence encodes CASRGHSEGEQYF. The complete variable domain, with remaining parts taken from reference TRBV5-6 and TRBJ2-7, reads DAGVTQSPTHLIKTRGQQVTLRCSPKSGHDTVSWYQQALGQGPQFIFQYYEEEERQRGNFPDRFSGHQFPNYSSELNVNALLLGDSALYLCASRGHSEGEQYFGPGTRLTVT.

The CDR3 loop reads CATSRRNRGGNQPQHF. The DNA of the CDR3 is TGTGCCACCAGCAGAAGGAACAGGGGTGGCAATCAGCCCCAGCATTTT. The chain joins TRBV15 to TRBJ1-5; 7 nucleotides align to TRBD1. CDR3 length: 16 amino acids. In germline, CDR1 is LNHNV, CDR2 YYDKDF (reference sequence). The ends lost 2 bases at V and 2 bases at J; junction bases unmatched: 6. Drawing the rest from reference TRBV15 and TRBJ1-5, the complete variable domain is DAMVIQNPRYQVTQFGKPVTLSCSQTLNHNVMYWYQQKSSQAPKLLFHYYDKDFNNEADTPDNFQSRRPNTSFCFLDIRSPGLGDTAMYLCATSRRNRGGNQPQHFGDGTRLSIL.

This clone has more than one count but fewer than ten. The chain links TRBV6-2 or TRBV6-3 to TRBJ2-5; a weak D match, TRBD2 (5 bases). The CDR3 has 16 amino acids. V was shortened by 1 base and J by 5 bases, with 17 bases between the two germline ends. CDR1 is MNHEY and CDR2 is SVGEGT in the germline V gene. CDR3 sequence: CASSYYATISQETQYF. In DNA, the CDR3 is TGTGCCAGCAGTTACTATGCGACTATCAGCCAGGAGACCCAGTACTTC.

V gene TRBV3-1 (or the pseudogene TRBV3-2) combines with J gene TRBJ1-1; D is undetermined. In germline, CDR1 is LGHDT, CDR2 YNNKEL (reference sequence). Trimming left V 4 bases short and J 6 bases short, with 12 bases between. The CDR3 runs to 13 residues. CDR3 loop: CASSLRPAPEAFF. CDR3 nucleotide sequence: TGTGCCAGCAGCCTTCGACCAGCGCCTGAAGCTTTCTTT.

The chain recombines TRBV6-2 or TRBV6-3 with TRBJ2-1; 8 bases map to TRBD2. Germline assignment: CDR1 MNHEY and CDR2 SVGEGT. V dropped 6 bases and J dropped 7; count of bases not matched to a gene: 11. The CDR3 consists of 15 residues. This chain's CDR3 is CASSDGLADGNEQFF. The CDR3 nucleotides are TGTGCCAGCAGCGACGGACTAGCCGACGGAAATGAGCAGTTCTTC.

The genes are TRBV4-2 and TRBJ1-5, with TRBD1 identical over 7 bases. The CDR3 extends over 15 amino acids. V dropped 3 bases and J dropped 4; count of bases not matched to a gene: 6. The germline CDR1 and CDR2 sequences are LGHNA and YNFKEQ. The CDR3 reads CASSQAGTANQPQHF. DNA for the CDR3: TGTGCCAGCAGCCAGGCCGGGACAGCAAATCAGCCCCAGCATTTT.

The rearrangement uses TRBV28 and TRBJ2-5; 10 bases fit TRBD1. Germline values: CDR1 MDHEN, CDR2 SYDVKM. The V segment lost 6 bases and the J segment 7 bases; nucleotides outside the gene matches: 5. The CDR3 has 13 residues. The CDR3 DNA sequence: TGTGCCAGCAGGAAAGGACAGGGGGGGACCCAGTACTTC. Its protein product is CASRKGQGGTQYF.

J is TRBJ2-7 and V is TRBV7-2; 7 bases are shared with TRBD2. The CDR3 loop spans 13 amino acids. From germline, CDR1 is SGHTA and CDR2 FQGNSA. Germline trimming cut 6 bases from V and 2 bases from J; bases unmatched to any gene: 4. CDR3 DNA sequence: TGTGCCAGCAGTCAAAGCGGGGCCTACGAGCAGTACTTC. Its translation: CASSQSGAYEQYF.

This clone appeared once. V is TRBV7-5 and J is TRBJ2-5; TRBD1 is taken as the D call from the table, unchecked against the DNA. TRBV7-5 is noted as a pseudogene. This CDR3 region has 15 residues. Written as DNA, the CDR3 is TGTGCCAGAAGCTTAGGGACAGGGGATCAAGAGACCCAGTACTTC. It is translated as CARSLGTGDQETQYF.

The chain recombines TRBV3-1 (or the pseudogene TRBV3-2) with TRBJ2-1; weak D call: TRBD1 (5 bases). CDR3 size: 13 residues. Germline V gene data show CDR1 as LGHDT and CDR2 as YNNKEL (reference sequence). V was trimmed by 8 bases and J by 6 bases, leaving 14 bases between them. Written as DNA, the CDR3 is TGTGCCAGCGGGGCGAGCCTAGGCAATGAGCAGTTCTTC. Its translation: CASGASLGNEQFF.

The rearrangement joins TRBV7-6 to TRBJ2-5, with 15 bases lining up with TRBD2. This CDR3 comprises 16 residues. Germline CDR1 and CDR2: SGHVS and FNYEAQ. The V segment lost 4 bases and the J segment 2 bases; nucleotides outside the gene matches: 2. The CDR3 nucleotides are TGTGCCAGCAGCTCAGGACTAGCGGGGGGGCAAGAGACCCAGTACTTC. Its translation is CASSSGLAGGQETQYF.

This chain links TRBV3-1 (or the pseudogene TRBV3-2) with TRBJ1-2; D remains ambiguous. The germline gives CDR1 LGHDT, CDR2 YNNKEL (reference sequence). V dropped 3 bases and J dropped 6 bases, with 11 bases sitting between them. The CDR3 runs 13 residues. DNA for the CDR3: TGTGCCAGCAGCCACCCCAATAAGAATGGCTACACCTTC. It encodes CASSHPNKNGYTF.

The chain couples TRBV20-1 to TRBJ1-4; D gene uncertain. This CDR3 is built from 11 residues. Looked up from germline, CDR1 is DFQATT and CDR2 is SNEGSKA (reference sequence). V was trimmed by 6 bases and J by 8 bases, leaving 10 bases between them. For the CDR3, the DNA is TGCAGTGCCCGGGCGCGAGAAAAACTGTTTTTT. Translating it yields CSARAREKLFF.

V gene TRBV12-3 or TRBV12-4 combines with J gene TRBJ2-5; no definite D call. The length of the CDR3 is 12 residues. Trimming took 0 bases from V and 4 from J, leaving 3 bases between them. The CDR3 nucleotides read TGTGCCAGCAGTTTAGCGCGAGAGACCCAGTACTTC. This encodes CASSLARETQYF.

This chain connects TRBV3-1 (or the pseudogene TRBV3-2) to TRBJ1-2; a weak D match, TRBD1 (6 bases). This CDR3 has 15 residues. CDR1 is LGHDT and CDR2 is YNNKEL in the germline V gene (reference sequence). V shed 4 bases and J shed 4 bases, with 16 bases lying between them. CDR3 DNA sequence: TGTGCCAGCAGCCCAACCGGAGGGGGGGGCTATGGCTACACCTTC. Translation gives CASSPTGGGGYGYTF.

This chain joins TRBV7-2 and TRBJ1-5; perhaps TRBD1 as D (5 bases). Deletions cut 0 bases from V and 3 bases from J, with 12 bases between. Germline V gives CDR1 SGHTA, CDR2 FQGNSA. The CDR3 totals 16 residues. The CDR3 region is CASSLAAGQFNQPQHF. The CDR3 nucleotides read TGTGCCAGCAGCTTAGCGGCAGGGCAGTTCAATCAGCCCCAGCATTTT.

This clone was counted a few times. The chain has TRBV18 and TRBJ1-2; TRBD1 might be the D (6 bases). This CDR3 has 14 amino acids. Germline assignment: CDR1 KGHSH and CDR2 LQKENI. Between the trimmed V and J ends, which lost 3 bases and 5 bases, there was a span of 13 bases. The CDR3 here is CASSPQGKGYGYTF. The CDR3 DNA reads as TGTGCCAGCTCACCCCAGGGGAAAGGATATGGCTACACCTTC.

This chain links TRBV30 with TRBJ1-4; tentative D call: TRBD1 (6 bases). The ends were cut back, 8 bases at V and 7 bases at J, with 11 bases in the middle. This CDR3 contains 11 residues. Per germline, CDR1 GTSNPN and CDR2 SVGIG (reference sequence). In nucleotides, the CDR3 is TGTGCCGGAGGGGGGATTGAAAAACTGTTTTTT. It specifies CAGGGIEKLFF.

The J gene is TRBJ2-4, the V gene TRBV2; D may match TRBD1 or TRBD2 (5 bases each). The V gene lost 0 bases and the J gene lost 9 bases, with 6 bases spanning the gap. CDR3 length: 12 residues. The germline V gene has CDR1 SNHLY and CDR2 FYNNEI. In DNA form, the CDR3 reads TGTGCCAGCAGTGAAGCGGGGGTCATTCAGTACTTC. As protein: CASSEAGVIQYF.

V and J are TRBV12-3 or TRBV12-4 and TRBJ1-6; D call uncertain. V was clipped by 4 bases and J by 7 bases, with 8 bases between them. There are 13 residues in the CDR3. CDR3 amino acids: CASSSRGNSPLHF. The CDR3 nucleotides read TGTGCCAGCAGTTCCCGAGGAAATTCACCCCTCCACTTT.

The rearrangement uses TRBV19 and TRBJ1-6, with a possible D match to TRBD1 (5 bases). Trimming took 5 bases from V and 9 from J, leaving 20 bases between them. Germline V CDR1 and CDR2: LNHDA, SQIVND (reference sequence). The CDR3 runs 16 residues. The CDR3 is CASSLRPRGGSSPLHF. Written as DNA, the CDR3 is TGTGCCAGTAGTCTGAGGCCTCGGGGCGGGAGTTCACCCCTCCACTTT.

A note on this clone: Sequence at one end of the junction differs from germline and may be a read error. The chain is built from TRBV3-1 (or the pseudogene TRBV3-2) and TRBJ2-7; 9 bases are shared with TRBD2. Germline V gene lookup returns CDR1 LGHDT and CDR2 YNNKEL (reference sequence). CDR3 length: 12 residues. Here the CDR3 DNA reads TGTGCCAGCAACCAAGCGGGAGGTGAGCAGTACTTC. As protein: CASNQAGGEQYF.

V usage is TRBV12-5 and J usage is TRBJ1-1, with D unclear. V shed 2 bases and J shed 7 bases, with 14 bases lying between them. CDR1 is LGHNT, CDR2 FRNRAP, per germline. The CDR3 runs to 14 residues. CDR3 residues: CASGLTLSSGEAFF. CDR3 bases: TGTGCTAGTGGTTTGACCCTTTCGTCGGGTGAAGCTTTCTTT.

The chain has TRBV6-5 and TRBJ2-7; D uncertain. The length of the CDR3 is 15 residues. Per germline, CDR1 MNHEY and CDR2 SVGAGI. Trimming stripped 0 bases from V and 0 bases from J, with 9 bases between. The CDR3 nucleotides are TGTGCCAGCAGTTACTCACCCCTTCCCTCCTACGAGCAGTACTTC. The encoded protein is CASSYSPLPSYEQYF.

The DNA for the CDR3 is TGTGCCAGCTCACCCGGGTATGTGAATGAAAAACTGTTTTTT. Its protein is CASSPGYVNEKLFF. This sequence joins TRBV18 and TRBJ1-4; D gene ambiguous. Trimming took off 3 bases at V and 5 bases at J, with 10 bases between the two ends. Looked up from germline, CDR1 is KGHSH and CDR2 is LQKENI. The CDR3 covers 14 residues.

The rearrangement uses TRBV19 and TRBJ1-5, with TRBD1 matching over 9 bases. The germline gives CDR1 LNHDA, CDR2 SQIVND (reference sequence). The CDR3 extends over 15 amino acids. V was clipped by 5 bases and J by 1 base; unmatched bases: 3. CDR3 loop: CASSPTGGSNQPQHF. The CDR3 coding sequence is TGTGCCAGTAGTCCAACAGGGGGCAGCAATCAGCCCCAGCATTTT. Combining the CDR3 with reference TRBV19 and TRBJ1-5 gives the whole variable domain DGGITQSPKYLFRKEGQNVTLSCEQNLNHDAMYWYRQDPGQGLRLIYYSQIVNDFQKGDIAEGYSVSREKKESFPLTVTSAQKNPTAFYLCASSPTGGSNQPQHFGDGTRLSIL.

The rearrangement joins TRBV10-1 to TRBJ1-3; no clear D. Per germline, CDR1 WNHNN and CDR2 SYGVQD (reference sequence). The CDR3 consists of 15 residues. The germline V and J ends were trimmed by 6 bases and 4 bases, with 16 bases remaining between them. The DNA for the CDR3 is TGCGCCAGCAGCCCTTCGTCCCGTTCGGGAAACACCATATATTTT. Encoded protein: CASSPSSRSGNTIYF.